This TCR beta chain was identified during a study of CD8+CD57+ T cells in acquired aplastic anemia. In patients chosen for sequencing, flow cytometry had shown CD8+CD57+ cell expansion. This CDR3 comprises 14 residues. V dropped 1 base and J dropped 7; count of bases not matched to a gene: 4. In germline, CDR1 is MNHEY, CDR2 SMNVEV (reference sequence). Profiling that covered TCR beta VDJ and CDR3 relied on genomic DNA as its template. TCRdb reanalysed the reads using MiXCR and keeps one entry per CDR3 protein. The top ten hold about 82% of the sample, which has around 79,000 distinct CDR3 sequences, 70% seen once.

The rearrangement links TRBV27 to TRBJ2-1, with 7 nucleotides matching TRBD2. What was sequenced was sorted CD4+, CD8+, or CD8+CD57+ T cells (not recorded which) from PBMCs. The TCR originated in a human donor with aplastic anemia. DNA for the CDR3: TGTGCCAGCAGTTTATGGTCGCGGGAGAATGAGCAGTTCTTC. This sequence encodes CASSLWSRENEQFF.